What follows are 25 T cell receptor beta chains derived from one specimen sequenced in a study of tumor-infiltrating lymphocytes in localized non-small cell lung cancer. Some clones are missing from TCRdb's copy, which holds only in-frame ones; the method was immunoSEQ multiplex PCR. The repertoire holds approximately 13,000 clones, with 68% as singletons. The sample taken for sequencing was lung tumor tissue. These receptor sequences come from a human donor with non-small cell lung cancer.

V usage is TRBV6-5 and J usage is TRBJ1-2; no clear D gene. Trimming took 5 bases from V and 7 from J, leaving 14 bases between them. The CDR3 is 13 residues long. Germline V gives CDR1 MNHEY, CDR2 SVGAGI. Here the CDR3 DNA reads TGTGCCAGCAGTGCTGCTTTGAGTCGTGGCTACACCTTC. The encoded protein is CASSAALSRGYTF.

The V gene is TRBV5-6, the J gene TRBJ1-2; TRBD1 matches at 7 bases. V gave up 4 bases and J gave up 4 bases; unmatched junction bases: 7. Germline assignment: CDR1 SGHDT and CDR2 YYEEEE. The CDR3 runs 14 residues. CDR3 sequence reads: CASSRGQPPYGYTF. The CDR3 DNA sequence: TGTGCCAGCAGCCGGGGACAGCCTCCCTATGGCTACACCTTC.

The rearrangement joins TRBV25-1 to TRBJ1-2; D is undetermined. The V and J ends lost 5 bases and 2 bases respectively, with 3 bases between them. The CDR3 contains 11 residues. Germline loops: CDR1 MGHDK, CDR2 SYGVNS. CDR3 in DNA: TGTGCCAGCAGTTGGAACTATGGCTACACCTTC. This translates into CASSWNYGYTF.

V usage is TRBV5-1 and J usage is TRBJ2-5, with a tentative D call TRBD1 (6 bases). Germline CDR1 SGHRS, CDR2 YFSETQ. The CDR3 sequence is 14 residues long. V lost 2 bases and J lost 1, with 9 bases in between. Here the CDR3 DNA reads TGCGCCAGCAGCTTCTGGACAGCCCAAGAGACCCAGTACTTC. This encodes CASSFWTAQETQYF.

The table lists this clone with a count of one. The chain couples TRBV7-6 to TRBJ2-2; the D is unclear. The CDR3 spans 11 residues. The V and J ends lost 8 bases and 8 bases respectively, with 9 bases between them. Germline loops: CDR1 SGHVS, CDR2 FNYEAQ. The CDR3 DNA reads as TGTGCCAGCGCTACCTGGGGGGAGCTGTTTTTT. It encodes CASATWGELFF.

Here the CDR3 DNA reads TGTGCCAGCAGCCATCGGGGAGGGGCGAGCAATGAGCAGTTCTTC. Translating gives CASSHRGGASNEQFF. This rearrangement joins TRBV9 to TRBJ2-1, with TRBD2 matching over 7 bases. Trimming cost V 4 bases and J 6 bases; bases outside gene matches: 10. Germline values: CDR1 SGDLS, CDR2 YYNGEE. The CDR3 covers 15 residues.

The V gene is TRBV7-9, the J gene TRBJ1-2, with TRBD1 as a possible D gene (5 bases). The CDR3 consists of 15 residues. CDR1 SEHNR and CDR2 FQNEAQ come from the germline V gene (reference sequence). Trimming removed 1 base at V and 3 bases at J, with 12 bases between. In nucleotides, the CDR3 is TGTGCCAGCAGCTTAGGGTCCGGAGGGGACTATGGCTACACCTTC. This sequence encodes CASSLGSGGDYGYTF. The variable domain in full, completed from reference TRBV7-9 and TRBJ1-2, reads DTGVSQNPRHKITKRGQNVTFRCDPISEHNRLYWYRQTLGQGPEFLTYFQNEAQLEKSRLLSDRFSAERPKGSFSTLEIQRTEQGDSAMYLCASSLGSGGDYGYTFGSGTRLTVV.

This chain links TRBV4-3 with TRBJ1-2; maybe TRBD1 (6 bases). The CDR3 runs 13 residues. CDR1 and CDR2 from the germline V gene are LGHNA and YSLEER. V lost 4 bases, J lost 5 bases, and 11 bases lay in between. CDR3 amino acids: CASSPGEEYGYTF. DNA for the CDR3: TGCGCCAGCAGCCCAGGGGAGGAATATGGCTACACCTTC.

This rearrangement joins TRBV5-4 to TRBJ2-7; 9 bases line up with TRBD1. J was trimmed by 6 bases and V by 4 bases; bases with no gene match: 8. Per the germline V gene, CDR1 is SGHNT and CDR2 is YYREEE (reference sequence). CDR3 length equals 14 residues. The CDR3 DNA follows: TGTGCCAGCAGCGGGACAGGGAGACTGGGCGAGCAGTACTTC. It codes for CASSGTGRLGEQYF.

The chain recombines TRBV6-1 with TRBJ1-2; a possible D gene is TRBD1 (6 bases). CDR3 length: 14 amino acids. Deletions cut 7 bases from V and 4 bases from J, with 16 bases between. CDR1 is MNHNS, CDR2 SASEGT, per germline. The CDR3 nucleotides read TGTGCCAGCACCCTCGGGGGCGCGAGCTATGGCTACACCTTC. This encodes CASTLGGASYGYTF.

This clone was observed a handful of times. The rearrangement joins TRBV11-2 to TRBJ2-7; 8 positions agree with TRBD2. This CDR3 is built from 14 residues. The germline gives CDR1 SGHAT, CDR2 FQNNGV. With 0 bases clipped from V and 3 bases from J, the junction kept 1 base outside the gene matches. CDR3 nucleotide sequence: TGTGCCAGCAGCTTAGACGGGACTAGCTACGAGCAGTACTTC. Translating it yields CASSLDGTSYEQYF.

The V and J genes are TRBV5-1 and TRBJ2-1; 8 positions agree with TRBD2. CDR1 and CDR2 from the germline V gene are SGHRS and YFSETQ. CDR3 length equals 12 residues. Trimming at V came to 4 bases and at J to 9 bases, leaving 3 bases not matched to a gene. The CDR3 sequence is CASSIAGGEQFF. Written as DNA, the CDR3 is TGCGCCAGCAGCATCGCGGGGGGTGAGCAGTTCTTC.

The chain uses TRBV2 and TRBJ2-2; 8 bases agree with TRBD1. V lost 8 bases to trimming and J lost 6 bases; unmatched junction nucleotides: 2. CDR3 length equals 12 residues. CDR1 and CDR2 from the germline V gene are SNHLY and FYNNEI. DNA of the CDR3: TGTGCCAGCCTGGACAGGGCCGGGGAGCTGTTTTTT. Translated: CASLDRAGELFF. Full variable domain (missing parts from reference TRBV2 and TRBJ2-2): EPEVTQTPSHQVTQMGQEVILRCVPISNHLYFYWYRQILGQKVEFLVSFYNNEISEKSEIFDDQFSVERPDGSNFTLKIRSTKLEDSAMYFCASLDRAGELFFGEGSRLTVL.

CDR3 DNA: TGCGCCAGCAGCCAAGAAGACGGGAGTTCTTACGAGCAGTACTTC. This gives the protein CASSQEDGSSYEQYF. The chain has TRBV4-1 and TRBJ2-7, with D maybe TRBD2 (6 bases). CDR3 size: 15 residues. V shed 0 bases and J shed 4 bases, with 13 bases lying between them. Germline V gene lookup returns CDR1 MGHRA and CDR2 YSYEKL.

The chain has TRBV7-9 and TRBJ2-7; 7 nucleotides agree with TRBD1. The germline CDR1 and CDR2 sequences are SEHNR and FQNEAQ (reference sequence). The CDR3 runs to 13 residues. Germline trimming cut 5 bases from V and 7 bases from J; bases unmatched to any gene: 8. The CDR3 coding sequence is TGTGCCAGCAGCACAACAGGGGTTGGAGAGCAGTACTTC. Protein product: CASSTTGVGEQYF.

V is TRBV5-4 and J is TRBJ2-3, with TRBD2 identical over 11 bases. V trimming: 4 bases; J trimming: 0 bases; junction bases outside the gene matches: 10. Germline V gives CDR1 SGHNT, CDR2 YYREEE (reference sequence). This CDR3 is 18 amino acids long. The CDR3 region has the DNA TGTGCCAGCAGCCTAGGGACTAGCGGATCAACTAGCACAGATACGCAGTATTTT. It is translated as CASSLGTSGSTSTDTQYF.

This clone was picked up a small number of times. J is TRBJ1-1 and V is TRBV7-2, with unresolved D. The V and J ends lost 5 bases and 3 bases respectively, with 16 bases between them. Per germline, CDR1 SGHTA and CDR2 FQGNSA. This CDR3 region has 15 residues. The CDR3 loop is CASSPLVGSDTEAFF. CDR3 DNA sequence: TGTGCCAGCAGCCCATTAGTAGGTAGCGACACTGAAGCTTTCTTT.

The genes are TRBV6-5 and TRBJ2-7; 10 bases match TRBD2. The length of the CDR3 is 14 residues. J lost 2 bases, V lost 7 bases, and 5 bases had no gene match. The germline V gene encodes CDR1 MNHEY and CDR2 SVGAGI. This CDR3 reads CASKLAGPPYEQYF. Written as DNA, the CDR3 is TGTGCCAGCAAACTAGCGGGACCCCCCTACGAGCAGTACTTC.

This chain connects TRBV6-5 to TRBJ1-1; TRBD1 is a possible D gene (6 bases). The ends were cut back, 1 base at V and 6 bases at J, with 9 bases in the middle. This CDR3 has 13 amino acids. The germline gives CDR1 MNHEY, CDR2 SVGAGI. The CDR3 is CASSYYRAAEAFF. The DNA for the CDR3 is TGTGCCAGCAGTTACTACAGGGCGGCTGAAGCTTTCTTT.

The V and J genes are TRBV7-9 and TRBJ1-5; maybe TRBD1 (6 bases). V lost 4 bases and J lost 6, with 10 bases in between. The CDR3 has 13 amino acids. The germline V gene has CDR1 SEHNR and CDR2 FQNEAQ (reference sequence). The CDR3 loop is CASSWGHAQPQHF. CDR3 bases: TGTGCCAGCAGCTGGGGACACGCTCAGCCCCAGCATTTT.

The CDR3 DNA follows: TGTGCCAGCAGCCTCCGGACAGGGGACTATGGCTACACCTTC. Translating it yields CASSLRTGDYGYTF. V is TRBV5-4 and J is TRBJ1-2; 9 bases map to TRBD1. The germline gives CDR1 SGHNT, CDR2 YYREEE (reference sequence). J gave up 3 bases and V 4 bases, and 4 bases lay outside the gene matches. This CDR3 comprises 14 residues.

V and J are TRBV5-1 and TRBJ1-1, with 9 bases aligning to TRBD1. In germline, CDR1 is SGHRS, CDR2 YFSETQ. V shed 2 bases and J 2 bases; nucleotides not matched to a gene: 13. This CDR3 is 18 amino acids long. CDR3 sequence (DNA): TGCGCCAGCAGCTTACAAACAGCCGGGACAGGGCCTAACACTGAAGCTTTCTTT. Its translation: CASSLQTAGTGPNTEAFF.

V is TRBV30 and J is TRBJ2-2, with 7 bases fitting TRBD2. This CDR3 is built from 13 residues. After removal of 6 bases from V and 6 bases from J, the junction contained 7 bases not matched to a gene. CDR1 and CDR2 from the germline V gene are GTSNPN and SVGIG (reference sequence). The CDR3 region is CACPRLAPGELFF. The CDR3 DNA sequence: TGTGCCTGCCCGCGACTAGCCCCCGGGGAGCTGTTTTTT.

The chain has TRBV10-2 and TRBJ2-7; D might be TRBD1 (6 bases). Germline V gene data show CDR1 as WSHSY and CDR2 as SAAADI. This CDR3 is 14 amino acids long. V dropped 10 bases and J dropped 2 bases, with 18 bases sitting between them. The CDR3 reads CATTLQGNPYEQYF. The CDR3 DNA is TGCGCCACCACACTACAGGGAAATCCCTACGAGCAGTACTTC.

CDR3: CARVGPNYGYTF. CDR3 DNA sequence: TGTGCCAGGGTTGGGCCTAACTATGGCTACACCTTC. The chain is built from TRBV10-3 and TRBJ1-2; D not resolved. Germline-derived CDR1 and CDR2 are ENHRY and SYGVKD. This CDR3 has 12 residues. V dropped 10 bases and J dropped 0 bases, with 9 bases sitting between them.